A selection of T cell receptor beta chains follows, all from one sample in a study of T-cell memory formation after mild COVID-19. Via MiXCR, TCRdb re-called the 5' RACE reads, giving one row per CDR3 protein. The repertoire consists of 250,000 to 300,000 distinct CDR3 sequences, with 7.5% to 9.5% occurring once and the leading ten covering 20% to 25%. Sequenced sample: PBMCs or a T cell subset sorted from them (not recorded which). These receptor sequences come from a man aged 18 to 29 who had mild COVID-19 (a few samples of this study predate the infection). Cell type and time point are not known. Each CDR3 is given with its conserved first and last residue. A D gene is named only where the DNA matches it firmly. A row's size may be missing; if present it is once, few, many or a size class.

clone size: many
D gene: -
J gene: TRBJ2-5
V gene: TRBV9
CDR3 protein: CASSPDVLGTQYF
CDR3 DNA: TGTGCCAGCAGCCCGGACGTCCTAGGGACCCAGTACTTC

clone size: -
D gene: TRBD1
J gene: TRBJ2-1
V gene: TRBV10-3
CDR3 protein: CAISQGANEQFF
CDR3 DNA: TGTGCCATCAGCCAGGGGGCTAATGAGCAGTTCTTC

clone size: -
D gene: -
J gene: TRBJ1-1
V gene: TRBV9
CDR3 protein: CASSRSTQNTEAFF
CDR3 DNA: TGTGCCAGCAGCCGATCCACTCAAAACACTGAAGCTTTCTTT

clone size: -
D gene: -
J gene: TRBJ1-2
V gene: TRBV5-1
CDR3 protein: CASSLITVDGYGYTF
CDR3 DNA: TGCGCCAGCAGCTTGATAACCGTTGATGGCTATGGCTACACCTTC

clone size: few
D gene: TRBD2
J gene: TRBJ2-5
V gene: TRBV6-5
CDR3 protein: CASSYSKTSGGRETQYF
CDR3 DNA: TGTGCCAGCAGTTACTCCAAGACTAGCGGGGGCCGAGAGACCCAGTACTTC

clone size: few
D gene: -
J gene: TRBJ2-5
V gene: TRBV29-1
CDR3 protein: CSVEPPRQQETQYF
CDR3 DNA: TGCAGCGTTGAACCTCCCCGGCAGCAAGAGACCCAGTACTTC

clone size: many
D gene: TRBD2
J gene: TRBJ2-3
V gene: TRBV7-2
CDR3 protein: CASSWDYTDTQYF
CDR3 DNA: TGTGCCAGCAGCTGGGACTACACAGATACGCAGTATTTT

clone size: many
D gene: -
J gene: TRBJ1-2
V gene: TRBV28
CDR3 protein: CASSLSGNGYTF
CDR3 DNA: TGTGCCAGCAGTTTATCTGGGAATGGCTACACCTTC

clone size: -
D gene: -
J gene: TRBJ2-7
V gene: TRBV7-2
CDR3 protein: CASSLVGRTPETQYF
CDR3 DNA: TGTGCCAGCAGCTTAGTGGGACGGACCCCGGAGACGCAGTACTTC

clone size: -
D gene: TRBD1
J gene: TRBJ2-7
V gene: TRBV10-3
CDR3 protein: CANRQGEGNEQYF
CDR3 DNA: TGTGCCAACCGCCAGGGGGAAGGAAACGAGCAGTACTTC

clone size: few
D gene: TRBD1
J gene: TRBJ2-3
V gene: TRBV5-1
CDR3 protein: CASSSGNRGSTDTQYF
CDR3 DNA: TGCGCCAGCAGCTCGGGCAACAGGGGTTCGACAGATACGCAGTATTTT

clone size: many
D gene: TRBD1
J gene: TRBJ1-5
V gene: TRBV19
CDR3 protein: CASSMGTGGAEPQHF
CDR3 DNA: TGTGCCAGTAGTATGGGGACAGGGGGCGCGGAGCCCCAGCATTTT

clone size: -
D gene: TRBD1
J gene: TRBJ1-5
V gene: TRBV12-3/TRBV12-4
CDR3 protein: CASSKTGTEDQPQHF
CDR3 DNA: TGTGCCAGCAGTAAGACCGGGACAGAAGATCAGCCCCAGCATTTT

clone size: -
D gene: TRBD2
J gene: TRBJ2-1
V gene: TRBV7-8
CDR3 protein: CASSFIDGGAVSEQFF
CDR3 DNA: TGTGCCAGCAGCTTCATAGACGGGGGGGCTGTGTCTGAGCAGTTCTTC

clone size: -
D gene: -
J gene: TRBJ2-1
V gene: TRBV3-2
CDR3 protein: CASSRDRVLAGPLYSNNEQFF
CDR3 DNA: TGTGCCAGCAGCAGAGATAGAGTACTAGCGGGGCCTTTGTATTCTAACAATGAGCAGTTCTTC

clone size: -
D gene: -
J gene: TRBJ1-3
V gene: TRBV5-1
CDR3 protein: CASSLASGSSSGNTIYF
CDR3 DNA: TGCGCCAGCAGCTTGGCCAGCGGCTCGAGCTCTGGAAACACCATATATTTT

clone size: few
D gene: -
J gene: TRBJ2-4
V gene: TRBV7-8
CDR3 protein: CASSRAGKNIQYF
CDR3 DNA: TGTGCCAGCAGCCGGGCAGGGAAAAACATTCAGTACTTC

clone size: few
D gene: TRBD2
J gene: TRBJ2-3
V gene: TRBV3-1
CDR3 protein: CASSPGGSGPTDTQYF
CDR3 DNA: TGTGCCAGCAGCCCCGGGGGGAGCGGGCCCACAGATACGCAGTATTTT